The TCR beta chain under discussion was sequenced for a study of T cell changes during pregnancy in multiple sclerosis. The protocol was immunoSEQ multiplex PCR, while the TCRdb copy is restricted to in-frame clones and leaves out a portion. Of around 50,000 clones listed, around 90% are singletons. This specimen was CD4+ T cells from peripheral blood mononuclear cells, taken after pregnancy. The source is a female donor in good health, enrolled as a control in a pregnancy study.

The CDR3 spells CTSSQDLMTSQDEQYF. The CDR3 DNA sequence: TGCACCAGCAGCCAAGATCTCATGACTAGTCAAGACGAGCAGTACTTC. This chain uses TRBV1 with TRBJ2-7; the DNA was not used to check the table's D call, TRBD2. TRBV1 is given as a pseudogene. The CDR3 is 16 amino acids.